The TCR beta chain under discussion was sequenced for a study of CD8 T cells in Susac syndrome. Looked up from germline, CDR1 is MNHEY and CDR2 is SMNVEV (reference sequence). The CDR3 runs to 16 residues. Trimming shortened V by 1 base and J by 2 bases, and 9 bases separated the two germline ends. Random hexamers primed reverse transcription of about 0.45 to 1 ug RNA. TCRdb re-derived calls from the immunoSEQ multiplex PCR reads in MiXCR, one entry per CDR3 protein. The profile covers a few hundred thousand distinct CDR3 sequences, with approximately 91% appearing a single time and less than 0.2% taken by the ten largest. Sequencing targeted TCR beta in blood CD8+ and CD4+ T cells. Negative isolation yielded CD8+ and CD4+ T cells; FACS enriched TEMRA cells.

The source is a human donor with multiple sclerosis. Sequencing used CD8+ T cells from PBMCs. This sequence joins TRBV27 and TRBJ2-6; D is undetermined. The CDR3 DNA follows: TGTGCCAGCAGTTTATTAACAGCCGCTGGGGCCAACGTCCTGACTTTC. Amino acid sequence: CASSLLTAAGANVLTF. Combining the CDR3 with reference TRBV27 and TRBJ2-6 gives the whole variable domain EAQVTQNPRYLITVTGKKLTVTCSQNMNHEYMSWYRQDPGLGLRQIYYSMNVEVTDKGDVPEGYKVSRKEKRNFPLILESPSPNQTSLYFCASSLLTAAGANVLTFGAGSRLTVL.